One and the same sample provided the 20 T cell receptor beta chains below, sequenced in a study of response to subunit inactivated influenza vaccine. TCRdb reanalysed the RT-PCR reads using MiXCR and keeps one entry per CDR3 protein. The profile shows roughly 170,000 distinct CDR3 sequences, around 8.8% of them singletons. Sample: non-naive T cells sorted from PBMCs, taken on the day of vaccination. All receptors come from a man aged 50-59 years who received an inactivated influenza vaccine.

The chain combines TRBV20-1 with TRBJ2-1, with 10 bases that match TRBD2. This CDR3 contains 14 residues. Trimming took 5 bases from V and 4 from J; bases not matched to a gene: 5. Germline CDR1 and CDR2: DFQATT and SNEGSKA (reference sequence). The CDR3 sequence: CSAASGSRYNEQFF. In nucleotides, the CDR3 is TGCAGTGCTGCTAGCGGGAGTAGGTACAATGAGCAGTTCTTC.

There are a few counts of this clonotype. V is TRBV20-1 and J is TRBJ1-1, with TRBD1 as a possible D gene (5 bases). Germline CDR1 and CDR2: DFQATT and SNEGSKA (reference sequence). CDR3 size: 13 residues. Trimming cost V 6 bases and J 5 bases, with 16 bases left between them. In DNA form, the CDR3 reads TGCAGTGCCCCCCGGGGGTCGTGGACTGAAGCTTTCTTT. Amino acids: CSAPRGSWTEAFF.

The chain recombines TRBV5-1 with TRBJ1-1; no clear D. Germline-derived CDR1 and CDR2 are SGHRS and YFSETQ. Trimming removed 4 bases from V and 8 bases from J, with 12 bases in between. This CDR3 region has 12 residues. Here the CDR3 DNA reads TGCGCCAGCAGCAGGACGGAGGGAGAAGCTTTCTTT. Translating it yields CASSRTEGEAFF.

This clonotype was observed at least ten times. The rearrangement joins TRBV5-5 to TRBJ2-2, with a possible D match to TRBD2 (6 bases). Between the trimmed V and J ends, which lost 0 bases and 7 bases, there was a span of 10 bases. The CDR3 covers 14 residues. Germline values: CDR1 SGHKS, CDR2 YYEKEE (reference sequence). The CDR3 reads CASSLGGIGGELFF. Here the CDR3 DNA reads TGTGCCAGCAGCTTGGGCGGGATCGGCGGGGAGCTGTTTTTT.

This clonotype was observed a few times. This sequence joins TRBV27 and TRBJ1-2; no reliable D call. The CDR3 is made up of 14 amino acids. Germline V gene lookup returns CDR1 MNHEY and CDR2 SMNVEV (reference sequence). Deletions cut 5 bases from V and 8 bases from J, with 18 bases between. Here the CDR3 DNA reads TGTGCCAGCAGTCAAACCCGGGGAAGTGGCGGCTACACCTTC. As protein: CASSQTRGSGGYTF.

This clonotype was seen more than once but under ten times. This chain links TRBV7-9 with TRBJ2-7; 9 nucleotides agree with TRBD2. CDR3 length equals 14 residues. V shed 5 bases, J shed 1 base, and the junction held 3 bases outside the gene matches. Germline V gene data show CDR1 as SEHNR and CDR2 as FQNEAQ (reference sequence). As DNA, the CDR3 is TGTGCCAGCAGCGGGACTAGCAGTTCCTACGAGCAGTACTTC. Its translation: CASSGTSSSYEQYF.

This clonotype was seen a handful of times. J is TRBJ1-4 and V is TRBV7-8; perhaps TRBD1 as D (6 bases). V gave up 6 bases and J gave up 4 bases, with 15 bases separating them. This CDR3 is 15 amino acids long. The germline V gene encodes CDR1 SGHVS and CDR2 FQNEAQ. DNA of the CDR3: TGTGCCAGCAGAGAGGGGGGAGCCTTTAATGAAAAACTGTTTTTT. Its protein product is CASREGGAFNEKLFF. Combining the CDR3 with reference TRBV7-8 and TRBJ1-4 gives the whole variable domain GAGVSQSPRYKVAKRGQDVALRCDPISGHVSLFWYQQALGQGPEFLTYFQNEAQLDKSGLPSDRFFAERPEGSVSTLKIQRTQQEDSAVYLCASREGGAFNEKLFFGSGTQLSVL.

V is TRBV10-3 and J is TRBJ2-2; 8 bases fit TRBD1. J was trimmed by 6 bases and V by 6 bases; bases with no gene match: 9. CDR1 ENHRY and CDR2 SYGVKD come from the germline V gene. The CDR3 contains 15 residues. In nucleotides, the CDR3 is TGTGCCATCAGCGGGGCAGGGGGCATAGCCGGGGAGCTGTTTTTT. Protein product: CAISGAGGIAGELFF.

The V and J genes are TRBV5-1 and TRBJ2-5, with unresolved D. V shed 1 base and J shed 3 bases, with 10 bases lying between them. The length of the CDR3 is 14 residues. Per germline, CDR1 SGHRS and CDR2 YFSETQ. The CDR3 loop is CASSLTITEETQYF. The CDR3 bases are TGCGCCAGCAGCTTGACCATCACGGAAGAGACCCAGTACTTC.

In its sample, this clonotype was seen a few times. The chain has TRBV28 and TRBJ2-1; perhaps TRBD2 as D (5 bases). The CDR3 consists of 16 residues. The germline gives CDR1 MDHEN, CDR2 SYDVKM. V gave up 4 bases and J gave up 6 bases, with 19 bases separating them. CDR3 protein: CASSSVALREVNEQFF. CDR3 sequence (DNA): TGTGCCAGCAGTTCCGTTGCCCTACGGGAAGTCAATGAGCAGTTCTTC.

The chain links TRBV28 to TRBJ2-7; 10 bases map to TRBD2. The CDR3 contains 14 residues. V trimming: 5 bases; J trimming: 3 bases; junction bases outside the gene matches: 4. The germline gives CDR1 MDHEN, CDR2 SYDVKM. The CDR3 DNA is TGTGCCAGCAGTAAAGCGGGAGGGGACTACGAGCAGTACTTC. Its protein is CASSKAGGDYEQYF.

The chain employs TRBV6-2 or TRBV6-3 and TRBJ1-1, with a tentative D call TRBD1 (6 bases). The germline gives CDR1 MNHEY, CDR2 SVGEGT. CDR3 length: 16 residues. The V gene lost 2 bases and the J gene lost 3 bases, with 16 bases spanning the gap. The CDR3 region is CASSYPLGGGDTEAFF. The CDR3, as DNA: TGTGCCAGCAGTTACCCCCTAGGGGGAGGGGACACTGAAGCTTTCTTT.

The chain employs TRBV27 and TRBJ2-7; D is possibly TRBD1 (6 bases). The CDR3 is 15 amino acids. Germline V gene sequence: CDR1 MNHEY, CDR2 SMNVEV (reference sequence). Trimming left V 2 bases short and J 6 bases short, with 17 bases between. This chain's CDR3 is CASSLSASQGGEQYF. The DNA of the CDR3 is TGTGCCAGCAGTTTAAGCGCCTCACAGGGCGGCGAGCAGTACTTC.

This clonotype was recorded many times. CDR3 nucleotide sequence: TGCGCCAGCAGCAGGGGGTCCCTCCAAGAGACCCAGTACTTC. It yields the protein CASSRGSLQETQYF. The chain joins TRBV5-1 to TRBJ2-5; D may be TRBD1 (6 bases). Trimming shortened V by 4 bases and J by 1 base, and 11 bases separated the two germline ends. The CDR3 covers 14 residues. Germline V CDR1 and CDR2: SGHRS, YFSETQ.

There are a few counts of this clonotype. The rearrangement uses TRBV7-9 and TRBJ2-3; D remains unclear. CDR1 and CDR2 (germline): SEHNR, FQNEAQ (reference sequence). This CDR3 comprises 12 residues. V was trimmed by 2 bases and J by 7 bases, leaving 7 bases between them. The CDR3: CASSLRRNTQYF. In DNA, the CDR3 is TGTGCCAGCAGCTTAAGGCGGAATACGCAGTATTTT.

This clonotype was detected many times. V gene TRBV20-1 combines with J gene TRBJ2-5; tentative D call: TRBD1 (5 bases). The CDR3 spans 10 residues. Trimming shortened V by 6 bases and J by 9 bases, and 11 bases separated the two germline ends. Per the germline V gene, CDR1 is DFQATT and CDR2 is SNEGSKA (reference sequence). CDR3 nucleotide sequence: TGCAGTGCCCACAAAGGGGCCCAGTACTTC. Residues: CSAHKGAQYF.

The chain uses TRBV10-3 and TRBJ1-5; TRBD1 might be the D (5 bases). The V end was cut by 0 bases, the J end by 7 bases, with 10 bases between. Looked up from germline, CDR1 is ENHRY and CDR2 is SYGVKD. CDR3 length equals 14 residues. The CDR3 region is CAISESRGEQPQHF. DNA of the CDR3: TGTGCCATCAGTGAGTCGAGGGGTGAACAGCCCCAGCATTTT.

This sequence joins TRBV6-5 and TRBJ1-2; 7 bases fit TRBD1. The germline CDR1 and CDR2 sequences are MNHEY and SVGAGI. The V segment lost 4 bases and the J segment 6 bases; nucleotides outside the gene matches: 8. The CDR3 spans 14 residues. The CDR3 nucleotides are TGTGCCAGCAGTTTGCGACAGGGCCGAGATGGCTACACCTTC. Protein sequence: CASSLRQGRDGYTF.

The chain combines TRBV5-6 with TRBJ1-6, with TRBD1 identical over 9 bases. V was clipped by 4 bases and J by 6 bases; unmatched bases: 5. There are 15 residues in the CDR3. Germline V gene data show CDR1 as SGHDT and CDR2 as YYEEEE. The CDR3 protein is CASSEGQGLNSPLHF. The DNA of the CDR3 is TGTGCCAGCAGCGAGGGACAGGGCCTTAATTCACCCCTCCACTTT. Together with reference TRBV5-6 and TRBJ1-6, the CDR3 gives the full variable domain: DAGVTQSPTHLIKTRGQQVTLRCSPKSGHDTVSWYQQALGQGPQFIFQYYEEEERQRGNFPDRFSGHQFPNYSSELNVNALLLGDSALYLCASSEGQGLNSPLHFGNGTRLTVT.

The chain combines TRBV4-2 with TRBJ2-7; D could derive from TRBD1 or TRBD2 (5 bases each). V was cut by 1 base and J by 6 bases, with 13 bases left in between. This CDR3 has 14 amino acids. The V gene's germline CDR1 is LGHNA and CDR2 YNFKEQ. The CDR3 coding sequence is TGTGCCAGCAGCCAAGTTGGGGACCTGGTCGAGCAGTACTTC. As protein: CASSQVGDLVEQYF.